The clone carrying this TCR beta chain has only one observation. Its antigen remains unknown. This sample stems from a study of shared clonotypes between healthy human individuals. Study conclusions and caveats: Generally, naive subsets (rather than memory subsets) showed larger estimated richness.

Profiling relied on immunoSEQ multiplex PCR, and the TCRdb table lists in-frame clones only, not all of them. The repertoire has around 350,000 clones, around 67% of them found once; the top ten carry 8.5% to 12%. The sequenced sample consisted of memory CD4+ T cells sorted from blood. Subset given: CD45RA-negative fraction. The origin of this receptor is a man aged 25 to 40 in good health.

The CDR3 protein is CASSTMRGSSYEQYF. Written as DNA, the CDR3 is TGTGCCAGTAGTACAATGAGGGGCAGCTCCTACGAGCAGTACTTC. The V and J genes are TRBV19 and TRBJ2-7; D assignment may be TRBD1 or TRBD2 (5 bases each). Looked up from germline, CDR1 is LNHDA and CDR2 is SQIVND (reference sequence). V gave up 4 bases and J gave up 0 bases, with 13 bases separating them. This CDR3 is 15 amino acids long. The entire variable domain, with the rest obtained from reference TRBV19 and TRBJ2-7, is as follows: DGGITQSPKYLFRKEGQNVTLSCEQNLNHDAMYWYRQDPGQGLRLIYYSQIVNDFQKGDIAEGYSVSREKKESFPLTVTSAQKNPTAFYLCASSTMRGSSYEQYFGPGTRLTVT.